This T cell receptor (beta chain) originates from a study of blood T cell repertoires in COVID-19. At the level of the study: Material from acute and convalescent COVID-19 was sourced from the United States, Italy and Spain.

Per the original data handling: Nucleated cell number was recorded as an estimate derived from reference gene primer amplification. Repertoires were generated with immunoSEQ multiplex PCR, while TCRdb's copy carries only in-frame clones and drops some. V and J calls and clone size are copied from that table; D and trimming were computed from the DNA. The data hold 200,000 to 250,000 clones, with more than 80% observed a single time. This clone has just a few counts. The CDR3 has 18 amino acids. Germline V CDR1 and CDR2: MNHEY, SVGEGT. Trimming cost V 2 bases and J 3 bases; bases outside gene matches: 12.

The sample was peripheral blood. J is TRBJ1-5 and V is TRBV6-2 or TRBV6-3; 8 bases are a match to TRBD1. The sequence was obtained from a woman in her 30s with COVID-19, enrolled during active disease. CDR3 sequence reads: CASSYRPLQGAPNQPQHF. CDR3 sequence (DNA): TGTGCCAGCAGTTACCGCCCCCTTCAGGGGGCCCCCAATCAGCCCCAGCATTTT.